A single sample gave rise to the 21 T cell receptor beta chains below, sequenced in a study of cytomegalovirus exposure and HLA in healthy donors. Primers included in the PCR were 60 Vbeta and 13 Jbeta primers. TCRdb's copy holds only in-frame clones and misses some; the assay was immunoSEQ multiplex PCR. Among just over 150,000 clones listed, almost 80% were seen once. The sample taken for sequencing was PBMCs. Every receptor here comes from a woman in her forties or fifties in good health and CMV-seropositive.

This chain's CDR3 is CASSLRGGGGVKNIQYF. The CDR3, as DNA: TGTGCCAGCAGCCTTCGCGGGGGCGGTGGGGTCAAAAACATTCAGTACTTC. The V gene is TRBV11-2, the J gene TRBJ2-4, with D possibly TRBD2 on 7 matching bases. Deletions cut 5 bases from V and 3 bases from J, with 20 bases between. CDR1 and CDR2 (germline): SGHAT, FQNNGV. This CDR3 has 17 amino acids.

This chain joins TRBV5-1 and TRBJ1-1; no firm D call. CDR3 length equals 13 residues. Per the germline V gene, CDR1 is SGHRS and CDR2 is YFSETQ. Trimming pared 1 base from V and 4 bases from J, leaving 8 bases between. The CDR3 region is CASSLMGGTEAFF. For the CDR3, the DNA is TGCGCCAGCAGCTTGATGGGAGGCACTGAAGCTTTCTTT.

This clone was picked up one time. J is TRBJ2-1 and V is TRBV5-3, with 9 nucleotides matching TRBD2. TRBV5-3 is annotated as an ORF whose role is uncertain. CDR3 size: 15 residues. V shed 0 bases and J 4 bases; nucleotides not matched to a gene: 2. The CDR3 here is CARSLGLAAYNEQFF. Here the CDR3 DNA reads TGTGCCAGAAGCTTGGGACTAGCGGCGTACAATGAGCAGTTCTTC.

The chain recombines TRBV2 with TRBJ1-5, with D possibly matching TRBD1 (6 bases). Trimming removed 8 bases at V and 2 bases at J, with 10 bases between. Germline values: CDR1 SNHLY, CDR2 FYNNEI. The CDR3 is 13 amino acids. The CDR3 loop reads CASRGGRNQPQHF. CDR3 bases: TGTGCCAGCCGAGGGGGACGCAATCAGCCCCAGCATTTT.

As for this clone: Additional DNA sequences in this sample encode the identical CDR3. As DNA, the CDR3 is TGCAGCGTTGTAGGCGGGGGGGCTTACAATGAGCAGTTCTTC. Translating gives CSVVGGGAYNEQFF. The rearrangement uses TRBV29-1 and TRBJ2-1; TRBD2 matches 9 bases. With 4 bases clipped from V and 4 bases from J, the junction kept 5 bases outside the gene matches. The CDR3 has 14 amino acids. Germline V CDR1 and CDR2: SQVTM, ANQGSEA.

J is TRBJ2-3 and V is TRBV7-2, with D possibly being TRBD2 (6 bases). From germline, CDR1 is SGHTA and CDR2 FQGNSA. Trimming removed 6 bases at V and 0 bases at J, with 16 bases between. CDR3 size: 16 residues. This chain's CDR3 is CASSLGSSASTDTQYF. In DNA, the CDR3 is TGTGCCAGCAGTCTGGGGTCTAGCGCCAGCACAGATACGCAGTATTTT. The full variable domain, its missing parts supplied by reference TRBV7-2 and TRBJ2-3, is GAGVSQSPSNKVTEKGKDVELRCDPISGHTALYWYRQSLGQGLEFLIYFQGNSAPDKSGLPSDRFSAERTGGSVSTLTIQRTQQEDSAVYLCASSLGSSASTDTQYFGPGTRLTVL.

The chain combines TRBV7-2 with TRBJ2-3, with 11 positions matching TRBD2. Trimming cost V 8 bases and J 3 bases; bases outside gene matches: 7. CDR1 is SGHTA and CDR2 is FQGNSA in the germline V gene. The CDR3 has 15 residues. CDR3 protein: CASAQTSGDTDTQYF. DNA of the CDR3: TGTGCCAGCGCCCAGACTAGCGGGGATACAGATACGCAGTATTTT.

The rearrangement links TRBV6-5 to TRBJ1-6; D is uncertain. This CDR3 is built from 15 residues. Germline values: CDR1 MNHEY, CDR2 SVGAGI. Trimming took 6 bases from V and 5 from J, leaving 14 bases between them. The CDR3 is CASREQSNHNSPLHF. The CDR3 DNA follows: TGTGCCAGCAGAGAACAGTCCAACCATAATTCACCCCTCCACTTT.

The rearrangement joins TRBV27 to TRBJ1-6, with TRBD1 as a possible D gene (6 bases). The V gene lost 2 bases and the J gene lost 7 bases, with 12 bases spanning the gap. Per the germline V gene, CDR1 is MNHEY and CDR2 is SMNVEV (reference sequence). The CDR3 covers 15 residues. The CDR3 DNA follows: TGTGCCAGCAGTTTAGATATAACAGGGAATTCACCCCTCCACTTT. Its protein is CASSLDITGNSPLHF.

The V call is TRBV14, the J call TRBJ1-2, with 8 nucleotides matching TRBD1. This CDR3 contains 16 residues. From germline, CDR1 is SGHDN and CDR2 FVKESK. The J segment lost 4 bases and the V segment lost 0 bases, leaving 7 bases of the junction unmatched. The CDR3 nucleotides read TGTGCCAGCAGCCAAGATCTCCAGGGGGCCGTCTATGGCTACACCTTC. Translation gives CASSQDLQGAVYGYTF.

The chain is built from TRBV19 and TRBJ2-7; 9 positions match TRBD1. With 5 bases clipped from V and 0 bases from J, the junction kept 5 bases outside the gene matches. The CDR3 is 15 amino acids. CDR1 and CDR2 (germline): LNHDA, SQIVND (reference sequence). The CDR3 protein is CASSSGQGYSYEQYF. In nucleotides, the CDR3 is TGTGCCAGTAGTTCGGGACAGGGTTACTCCTACGAGCAGTACTTC.

V is TRBV19 and J is TRBJ1-2; D is unresolved. From germline, CDR1 is LNHDA and CDR2 SQIVND (reference sequence). The CDR3 is made up of 14 amino acids. V lost 7 bases and J 4 bases, leaving 16 bases between the germline ends. CDR3 sequence (DNA): TGTGCCAGTACCCCTCGGCGGCAGCTCTATGGCTACACCTTC. This translates into CASTPRRQLYGYTF.

The chain joins TRBV7-9 to TRBJ1-2, with D tentatively TRBD1 (5 bases). Germline loops: CDR1 SEHNR, CDR2 FQNEAQ (reference sequence). The CDR3 covers 15 residues. V was trimmed by 4 bases and J by 2 bases, leaving 14 bases between them. CDR3 coding DNA: TGTGCCAGCAGCTCCCGAAGGGGTGAGAACTATGGCTACACCTTC. Its translation: CASSSRRGENYGYTF.

This clone was seen only a few times. This chain uses TRBV30 with TRBJ1-2; no clear D gene. This CDR3 contains 13 residues. Per germline, CDR1 GTSNPN and CDR2 SVGIG (reference sequence). V was pared by 1 base and J by 3 bases, with 9 bases between. This chain's CDR3 is CAWSAGSDYGYTF. DNA for the CDR3: TGTGCCTGGAGTGCGGGAAGTGACTATGGCTACACCTTC.

The rearrangement joins TRBV9 to TRBJ2-3, with 15 bases that match TRBD2. The germline V gene encodes CDR1 SGDLS and CDR2 YYNGEE. V trimming: 2 bases; J trimming: 6 bases; junction bases outside the gene matches: 1. CDR3 size: 15 residues. The CDR3 DNA reads TGTGCCAGCAGCGTCGGGACTAGCGGGGGGGATACGCAGTATTTT. Translated, it gives CASSVGTSGGDTQYF.

The V gene is TRBV6-5, the J gene TRBJ1-1; D unclear. CDR3 length: 14 amino acids. V was clipped by 0 bases and J by 1 base, with 6 bases between them. Germline V gives CDR1 MNHEY, CDR2 SVGAGI. CDR3 protein: CASSYSRGNTEAFF. The DNA for the CDR3 is TGTGCCAGCAGTTACTCGAGAGGGAACACTGAAGCTTTCTTT.

This chain uses TRBV6-1 with TRBJ1-5; D is perhaps TRBD1 (5 bases). Per the germline V gene, CDR1 is MNHNS and CDR2 is SASEGT. With 1 base removed from V and 14 bases from J, the gap between germline ends came to 15 bases. The CDR3 is 13 residues long. The chain's CDR3 is CASSEGRASGEHF. The CDR3 DNA reads TGTGCCAGCAGTGAAGGCAGAGCTTCGGGGGAGCATTTT.

The chain links TRBV10-1 to TRBJ2-1, with 10 nucleotides matching TRBD1. Germline V lookup: CDR1 WNHNN, CDR2 SYGVQD (reference sequence). CDR3 size: 14 residues. With 6 bases clipped from V and 6 bases from J, the junction kept 5 bases outside the gene matches. CDR3: CASSRDRGFNEQFF. The CDR3 nucleotides are TGCGCCAGCAGCCGGGACAGGGGTTTCAATGAGCAGTTCTTC.

For this clone: At one of its ends the junction is not consistent with the germline gene, which may arise from a read error. The chain uses TRBV7-7 and TRBJ2-5; 9 bases align to TRBD2. The germline gives CDR1 SSHAT, CDR2 FNYEAQ (reference sequence). This CDR3 comprises 15 residues. The chain's CDR3 is CASSLGGRAYETQYF. The CDR3 DNA is TGTGCTAGCAGCTTAGGCGGGAGGGCCTATGAGACCCAGTACTTC.

This clone has more than one count but fewer than ten. The chain employs TRBV7-9 and TRBJ2-3; possible D gene TRBD2, 5 bases. The germline gives CDR1 SEHNR, CDR2 FQNEAQ (reference sequence). V shed 5 bases and J shed 4 bases, with 19 bases lying between them. This CDR3 has 16 residues. CDR3: CASSLTSGTLADTQYF. CDR3 bases: TGTGCCAGCAGCCTCACTAGTGGAACGTTGGCAGATACGCAGTATTTT.

The chain combines TRBV28 with TRBJ1-6, with 9 bases identical to TRBD1. This CDR3 contains 16 residues. Germline V lookup: CDR1 MDHEN, CDR2 SYDVKM. V trimming: 4 bases; J trimming: 9 bases; junction bases outside the gene matches: 10. The CDR3 nucleotides read TGTGCCAGCAGTTCCCCCGGGGGACAGGGTGGTTCACCCCTCCACTTT. This translates into CASSSPGGQGGSPLHF.